This T cell receptor (beta chain) is drawn from a study of blood T cells in healthy people across ages. The authors ran a second PCR of 7 to 11 cycles using a sample-barcoded 5' primer and a J-beta primer mix. TCRdb re-called the 5' RACE reads through MiXCR, storing one row per CDR3 protein. The table shows 700,000 to 850,000 distinct CDR3 sequences, with roughly 34% occurring only once. Notes on this clonotype: Its antigen is not known.

Donors gave around 9.8 milliliters of peripheral blood apiece. Findings and caveats of the study: Estimated diversity across one million T cells was deemed an underestimate. Naive and antigen-experienced cells were not separated, limiting conclusive comparison. The fall in TCR beta diversity per million T cells was roughly linear with age.

Sequenced input: blood. The source of this sequence is a young man in good health.

CDR3 sequence (DNA): TGTGCCAGCAGCTCTTCCTCGGGCGGGATGAGCTCCTACGAGCAGTACTTC. Amino acids: CASSSSSGGMSSYEQYF. The V and J genes are TRBV7-2 and TRBJ2-7; TRBD2 might be the D (6 bases). CDR1 and CDR2 from the germline V gene are SGHTA and FQGNSA. Deletions cut 4 bases from V and 0 bases from J, with 19 bases between. The CDR3 is 17 residues long.